Listed below are T cell receptor beta chains from one sample, sequenced in a study of OX40 agonist ivuxolimab in advanced cancers. TCRdb keeps only in-frame clones here, not all; method: immunoSEQ multiplex PCR. The sample consists of about 80,000 clones, 92% of them appearing once. Material: CD4+ or CD8+ T cells sorted from blood, obtained in a trial of the OX40 agonist ivuxolimab. The source is an adult with an advanced solid tumor such as melanoma, head and neck, liver or kidney cancer. Both conserved end residues are part of each CDR3.

TRBV19,CASSIGGEGKNTEAFF
TRBV5-1,CASSGTGVWDIQYF
TRBV27,CASSTRTGMIGELFF
TRBV6-5,CASSYSFSDGYTF
TRBV19,CASLSRGGSYNEQFF
TRBV15,CATSSDRGHTGELFF
TRBV7-9,CASSPVSTNEKLFF
TRBV27,CASRRPGLGTYEQYF
TRBV9,CASSSSGGNTIYF
TRBV14,CASSQRLGTLGDTQYF
TRBV7-8,CASSPPAGLQETQYF
TRBV4-1,CASSQPGEGTEAFF
TRBV6-1,CASSEALVGHVSGANVLTF
TRBV4-1,CASSQGTVEPPREQYF
TRBV6-4,CASSGGTSGTDTQYF
TRBV6-5,CASSYSRVGQPQHF
TRBV10-1,CASSESISEQFF
TRBV9,CASSVSGGNTEAFF
TRBV11-2,CASSLVMGYPVDNEQFF
TRBV7-9,CASSPIRTQRGNIQYF
TRBV9,CASSPGLGNTEAFF
TRBV7-6,CASSLTGLSEAFF
TRBV7-9,CASSPTSGGAYDTQYF
TRBV11-2,CASSLALSYEQYF
TRBV2,CAGLGTVDTQYF
TRBV9,CASSVGNPSYEQYF
TRBV7-2,CASSLGTGAAYEQYF
TRBV5-6,CASSLAPGSEQYF
TRBV11-2,CASSLGGPAGSYEQYF
TRBV7-9,CASSSTGNTQYF
TRBV13,CASSQAGDGNREQYF
TRBV9,CASSPRGAREKLFF
TRBV30,CAWSVVGYTEAFF
TRBV5-6,CASSPWGRTQYEQYF
TRBV15,CATSREAPPGQVTHGYTF
TRBV19,CATSLGAEAFF